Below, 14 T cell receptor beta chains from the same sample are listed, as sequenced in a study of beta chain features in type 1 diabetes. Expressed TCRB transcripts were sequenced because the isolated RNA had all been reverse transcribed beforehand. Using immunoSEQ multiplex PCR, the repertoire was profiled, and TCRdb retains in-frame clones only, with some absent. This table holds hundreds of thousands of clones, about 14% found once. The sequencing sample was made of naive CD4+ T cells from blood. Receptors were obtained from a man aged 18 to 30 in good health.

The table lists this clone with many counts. CDR3 in DNA: TGTGCCATCACACGATCCGGGACTAGCTCCTACAATGAGCAGTTCTTC. Protein sequence: CAITRSGTSSYNEQFF. This chain links TRBV10-3 with TRBJ2-1, with 8 bases aligning to TRBD2. V shed 7 bases, J shed 0 bases, and the junction held 8 bases outside the gene matches. Germline V gene data show CDR1 as ENHRY and CDR2 as SYGVKD. The CDR3 covers 16 residues.

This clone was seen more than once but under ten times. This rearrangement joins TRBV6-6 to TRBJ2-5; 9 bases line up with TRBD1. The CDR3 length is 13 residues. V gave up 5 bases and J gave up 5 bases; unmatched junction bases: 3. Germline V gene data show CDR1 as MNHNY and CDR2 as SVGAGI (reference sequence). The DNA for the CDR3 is TGTGCCAGCAGTGGACAGGGGACCGAGACCCAGTACTTC. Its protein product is CASSGQGTETQYF.

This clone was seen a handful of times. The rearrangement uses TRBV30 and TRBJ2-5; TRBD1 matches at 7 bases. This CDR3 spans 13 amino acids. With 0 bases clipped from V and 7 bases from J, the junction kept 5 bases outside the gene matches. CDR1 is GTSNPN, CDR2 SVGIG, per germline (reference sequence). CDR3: CAWSVSGGRTQYF. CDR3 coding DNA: TGTGCCTGGAGTGTATCAGGGGGAAGGACCCAGTACTTC.

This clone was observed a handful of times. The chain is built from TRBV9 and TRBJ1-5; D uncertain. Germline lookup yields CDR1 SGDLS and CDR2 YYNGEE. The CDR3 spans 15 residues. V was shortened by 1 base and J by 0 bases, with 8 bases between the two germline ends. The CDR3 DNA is TGTGCCAGCAGCGTATCTGATGATAGCAATCAGCCCCAGCATTTT. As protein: CASSVSDDSNQPQHF.

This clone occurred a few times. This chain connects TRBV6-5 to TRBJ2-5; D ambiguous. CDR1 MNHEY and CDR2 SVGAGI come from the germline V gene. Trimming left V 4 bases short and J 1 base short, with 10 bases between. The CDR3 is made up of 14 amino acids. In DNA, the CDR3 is TGTGCCAGCAGTTTCGGACCGCCCCAAGAGACCCAGTACTTC. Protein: CASSFGPPQETQYF.

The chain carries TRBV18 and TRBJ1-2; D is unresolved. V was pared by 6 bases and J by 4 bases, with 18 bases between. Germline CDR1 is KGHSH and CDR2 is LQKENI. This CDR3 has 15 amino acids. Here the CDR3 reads CASSDLEALPYGYTF. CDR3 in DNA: TGTGCCAGCTCGGATTTGGAGGCCCTTCCCTATGGCTACACCTTC.

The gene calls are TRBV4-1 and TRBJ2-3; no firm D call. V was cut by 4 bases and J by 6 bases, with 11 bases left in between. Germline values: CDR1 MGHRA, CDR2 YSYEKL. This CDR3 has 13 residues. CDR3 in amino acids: CASSPVYVDTQYF. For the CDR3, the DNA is TGCGCCAGCAGCCCCGTATACGTCGATACGCAGTATTTT.

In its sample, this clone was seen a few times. In nucleotides, the CDR3 is TGTGCCAGCAGTTCCGCCGGACTAGCGGGGGGGTTCGCCTACGAGCAGTACTTC. Translating gives CASSSAGLAGGFAYEQYF. This chain uses TRBV28 with TRBJ2-7; 15 nucleotides match TRBD2. CDR1 and CDR2 (germline): MDHEN, SYDVKM. This CDR3 region has 18 residues. The V and J ends lost 4 bases and 2 bases, in that order; junction bases with no gene match: 9.

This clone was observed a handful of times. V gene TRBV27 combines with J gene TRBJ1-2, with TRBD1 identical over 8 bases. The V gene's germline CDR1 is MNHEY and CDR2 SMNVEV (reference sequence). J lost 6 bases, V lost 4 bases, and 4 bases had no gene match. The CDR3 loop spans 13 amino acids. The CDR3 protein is CASSSSTGDGYTF. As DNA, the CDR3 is TGTGCCAGCAGTTCATCGACAGGGGATGGCTACACCTTC.

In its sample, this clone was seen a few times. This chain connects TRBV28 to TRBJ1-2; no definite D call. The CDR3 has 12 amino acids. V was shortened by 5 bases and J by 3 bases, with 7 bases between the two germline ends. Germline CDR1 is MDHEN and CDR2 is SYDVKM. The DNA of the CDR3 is TGTGCCAGCAGTCTTACGGACTATGGCTACACCTTC. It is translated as CASSLTDYGYTF.

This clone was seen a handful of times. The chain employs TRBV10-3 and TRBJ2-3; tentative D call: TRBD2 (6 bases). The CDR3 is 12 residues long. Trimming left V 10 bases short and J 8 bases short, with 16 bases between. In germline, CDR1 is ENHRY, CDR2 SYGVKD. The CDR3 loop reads CASSVGGSTQYF. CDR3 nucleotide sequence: TGTGCCAGCTCCGTTGGGGGGAGTACGCAGTATTTT.

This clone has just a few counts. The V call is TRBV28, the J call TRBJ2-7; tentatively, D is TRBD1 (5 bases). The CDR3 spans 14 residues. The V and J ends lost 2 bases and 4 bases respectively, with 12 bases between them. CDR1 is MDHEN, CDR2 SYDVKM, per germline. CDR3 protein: CASSLQGFSYEQYF. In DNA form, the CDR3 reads TGTGCCAGCAGTTTACAGGGTTTCTCGTACGAGCAGTACTTC.

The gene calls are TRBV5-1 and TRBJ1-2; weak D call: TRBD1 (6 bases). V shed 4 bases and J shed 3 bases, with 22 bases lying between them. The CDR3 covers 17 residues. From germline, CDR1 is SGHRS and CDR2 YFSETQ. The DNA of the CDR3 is TGCGCCAGCAGCGGTGGTACAGGGTTTCCTTCCCACTATGGCTACACCTTC. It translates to CASSGGTGFPSHYGYTF.

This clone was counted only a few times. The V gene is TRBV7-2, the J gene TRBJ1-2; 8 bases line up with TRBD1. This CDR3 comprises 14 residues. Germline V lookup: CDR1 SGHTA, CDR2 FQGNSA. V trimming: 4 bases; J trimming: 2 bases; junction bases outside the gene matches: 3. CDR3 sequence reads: CASSSWTGNYGYTF. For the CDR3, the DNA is TGTGCCAGCAGCTCCTGGACAGGGAACTATGGCTACACCTTC.